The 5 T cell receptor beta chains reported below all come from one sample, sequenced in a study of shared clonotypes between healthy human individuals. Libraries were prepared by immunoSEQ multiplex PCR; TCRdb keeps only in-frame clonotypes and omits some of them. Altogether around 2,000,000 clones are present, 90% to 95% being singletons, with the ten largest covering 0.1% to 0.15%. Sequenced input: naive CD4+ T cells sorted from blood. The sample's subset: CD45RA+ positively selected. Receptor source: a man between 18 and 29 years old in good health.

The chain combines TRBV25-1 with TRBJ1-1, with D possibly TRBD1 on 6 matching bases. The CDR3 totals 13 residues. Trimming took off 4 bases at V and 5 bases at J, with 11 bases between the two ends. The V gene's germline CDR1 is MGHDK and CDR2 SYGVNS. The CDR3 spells CASSAGGVTEAFF. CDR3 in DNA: TGTGCCAGCAGTGCTGGGGGCGTAACTGAAGCTTTCTTT. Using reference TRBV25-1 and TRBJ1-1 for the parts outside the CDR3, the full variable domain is EADIYQTPRYLVIGTGKKITLECSQTMGHDKMYWYQQDPGMELHLIHYSYGVNSTEKGDLSSESTVSRIRTEHFPLTLESARPSHTSQYLCASSAGGVTEAFFGQGTRLTVV.

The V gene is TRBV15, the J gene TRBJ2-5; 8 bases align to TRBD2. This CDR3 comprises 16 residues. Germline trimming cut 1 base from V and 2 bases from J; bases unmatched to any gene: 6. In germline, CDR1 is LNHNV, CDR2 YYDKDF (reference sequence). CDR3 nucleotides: TGTGCCACCAGCAGAGTCCTAGCGGGCCCTCAAGAGACCCAGTACTTC. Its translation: CATSRVLAGPQETQYF. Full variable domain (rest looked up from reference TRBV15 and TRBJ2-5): DAMVIQNPRYQVTQFGKPVTLSCSQTLNHNVMYWYQQKSSQAPKLLFHYYDKDFNNEADTPDNFQSRRPNTSFCFLDIRSPGLGDTAMYLCATSRVLAGPQETQYFGPGTRLLVL.

The CDR3 sequence is CASSSWGEAFF. The CDR3 nucleotides read TGTGCCAGCAGCTCCTGGGGTGAAGCTTTCTTT. The genes are TRBV7-2 and TRBJ1-1; D is ambiguous. The V end lost 4 bases, the J end lost 7 bases, and 7 bases lay between the germline ends. Per the germline V gene, CDR1 is SGHTA and CDR2 is FQGNSA. The CDR3 extends over 11 amino acids.

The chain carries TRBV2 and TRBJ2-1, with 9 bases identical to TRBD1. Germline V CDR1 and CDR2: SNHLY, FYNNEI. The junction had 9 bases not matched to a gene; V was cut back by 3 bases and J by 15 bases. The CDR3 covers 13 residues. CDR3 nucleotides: TGTGCCAGCAGTGAGGTACAGGGGGCAGGTGCGTTCTTC. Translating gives CASSEVQGAGAFF. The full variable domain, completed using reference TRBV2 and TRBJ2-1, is EPEVTQTPSHQVTQMGQEVILRCVPISNHLYFYWYRQILGQKVEFLVSFYNNEISEKSEIFDDQFSVERPDGSNFTLKIRSTKLEDSAMYFCASSEVQGAGAFFGPGTRLTVL.

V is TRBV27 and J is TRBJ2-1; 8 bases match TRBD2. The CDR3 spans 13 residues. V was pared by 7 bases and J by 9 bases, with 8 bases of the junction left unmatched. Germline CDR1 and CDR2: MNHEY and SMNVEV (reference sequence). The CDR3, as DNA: TGTGCCAGCACCCCCAGAAGCGGGAGTGAGCAGTTCTTC. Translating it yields CASTPRSGSEQFF.